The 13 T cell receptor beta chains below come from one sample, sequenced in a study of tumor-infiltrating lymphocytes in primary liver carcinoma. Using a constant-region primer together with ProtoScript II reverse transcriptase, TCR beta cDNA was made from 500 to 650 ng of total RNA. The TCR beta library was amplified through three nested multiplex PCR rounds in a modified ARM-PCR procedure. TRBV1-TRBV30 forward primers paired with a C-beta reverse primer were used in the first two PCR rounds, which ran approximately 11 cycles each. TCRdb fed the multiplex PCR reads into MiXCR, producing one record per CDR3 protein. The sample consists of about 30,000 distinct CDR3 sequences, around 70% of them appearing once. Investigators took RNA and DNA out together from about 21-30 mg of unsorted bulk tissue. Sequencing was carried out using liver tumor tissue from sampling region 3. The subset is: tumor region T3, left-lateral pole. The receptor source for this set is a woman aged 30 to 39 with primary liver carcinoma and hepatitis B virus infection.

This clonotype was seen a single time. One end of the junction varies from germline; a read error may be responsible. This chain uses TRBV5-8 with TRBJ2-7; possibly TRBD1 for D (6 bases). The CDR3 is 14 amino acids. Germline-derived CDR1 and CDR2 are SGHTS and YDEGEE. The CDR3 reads CASSFNGQPYKHYF. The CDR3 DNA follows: TGTGCCAGCAGCTTCAATGGACAGCCCTACAAGCATTACTTC.

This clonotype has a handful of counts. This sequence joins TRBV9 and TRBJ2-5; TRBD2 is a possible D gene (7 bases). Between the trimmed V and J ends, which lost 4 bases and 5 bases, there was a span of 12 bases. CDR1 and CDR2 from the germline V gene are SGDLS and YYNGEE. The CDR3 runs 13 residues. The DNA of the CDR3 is TGTGCCAGCAGCCGGGGGGCCGTGGAGACCCAGTACTTC. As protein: CASSRGAVETQYF. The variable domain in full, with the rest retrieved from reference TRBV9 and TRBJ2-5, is DSGVTQTPKHLITATGQRVTLRCSPRSGDLSVYWYQQSLDQGLQFLIQYYNGEERAKGNILERFSAQQFPDLHSELNLSSLELGDSALYFCASSRGAVETQYFGPGTRLLVL.

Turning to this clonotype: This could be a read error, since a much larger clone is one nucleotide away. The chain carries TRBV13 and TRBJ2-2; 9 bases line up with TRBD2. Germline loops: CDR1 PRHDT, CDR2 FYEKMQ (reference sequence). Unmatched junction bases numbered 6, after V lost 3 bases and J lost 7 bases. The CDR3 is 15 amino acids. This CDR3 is CASSFGTSPCGELFF. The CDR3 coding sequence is TGTGCCAGCAGCTTCGGGACTAGCCCCTGCGGGGAGCTGTTTTTT.

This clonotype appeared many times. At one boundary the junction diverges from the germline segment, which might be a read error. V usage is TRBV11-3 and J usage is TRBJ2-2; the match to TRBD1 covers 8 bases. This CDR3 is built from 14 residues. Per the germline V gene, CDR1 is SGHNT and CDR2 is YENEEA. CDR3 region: CASSLAGGTEELFF. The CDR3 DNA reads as TGTGCCAGCAGCTTAGCAGGGGGCACCGAGGAGCTGTTTTTT.

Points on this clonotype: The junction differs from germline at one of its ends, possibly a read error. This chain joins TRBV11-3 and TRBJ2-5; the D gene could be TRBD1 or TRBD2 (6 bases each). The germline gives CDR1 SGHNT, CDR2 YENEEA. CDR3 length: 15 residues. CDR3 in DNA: TGTACTAGCAGTCAGTGGGACAACTATCAAGAGGCCCAGTACTTC. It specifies CTSSQWDNYQEAQYF.

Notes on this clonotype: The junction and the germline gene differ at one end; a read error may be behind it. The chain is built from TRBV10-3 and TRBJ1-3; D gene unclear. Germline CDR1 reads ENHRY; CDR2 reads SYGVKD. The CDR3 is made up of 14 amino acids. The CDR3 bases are TGTGCCATCAATGAGTCTGTTTCTGGAAACAGCATATATTTT. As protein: CAINESVSGNSIYF.

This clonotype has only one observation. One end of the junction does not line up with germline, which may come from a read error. The CDR3 protein is CASSLSGTHQPLHF. Written as DNA, the CDR3 is TGTGCCAGTAGCTTAAGTGGGACCCATCAGCCCCTGCATTTT. The V call is TRBV5-6, the J call TRBJ1-5; perhaps TRBD1 as D (5 bases). This CDR3 is built from 14 residues. The germline gives CDR1 SGHDT, CDR2 YYEEEE.

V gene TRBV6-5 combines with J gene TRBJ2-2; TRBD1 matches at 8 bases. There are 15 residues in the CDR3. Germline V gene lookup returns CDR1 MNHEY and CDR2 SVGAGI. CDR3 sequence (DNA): TGTGTCAGTAGTTCGTGGACAGGGTTCACCGGGGAGCTGTTTTTT. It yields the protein CVSSSWTGFTGELFF.

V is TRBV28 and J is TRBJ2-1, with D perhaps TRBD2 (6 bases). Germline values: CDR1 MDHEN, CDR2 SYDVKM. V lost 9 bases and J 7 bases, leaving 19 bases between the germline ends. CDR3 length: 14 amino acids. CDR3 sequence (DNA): TGTGCCAGTAGTAGCGCCCGGGGGTTAAATGAGCAGTTCTTC. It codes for CASSSARGLNEQFF.

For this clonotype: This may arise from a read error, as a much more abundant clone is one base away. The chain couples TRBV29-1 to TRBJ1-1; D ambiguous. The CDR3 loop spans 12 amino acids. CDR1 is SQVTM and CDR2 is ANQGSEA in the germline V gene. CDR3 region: CSVSSECEQALF. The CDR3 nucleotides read TGCAGTGTTTCCTCGGAGTGTGAACAAGCTCTCTTT.

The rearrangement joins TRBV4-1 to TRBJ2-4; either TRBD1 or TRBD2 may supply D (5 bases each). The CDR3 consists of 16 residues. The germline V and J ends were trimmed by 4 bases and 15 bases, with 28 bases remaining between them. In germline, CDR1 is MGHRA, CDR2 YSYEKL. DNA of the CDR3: TGCGCCAGCAGCCCAGAGATGAATAGGGACGCGAGCATGCGGTACTTC. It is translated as CASSPEMNRDASMRYF.

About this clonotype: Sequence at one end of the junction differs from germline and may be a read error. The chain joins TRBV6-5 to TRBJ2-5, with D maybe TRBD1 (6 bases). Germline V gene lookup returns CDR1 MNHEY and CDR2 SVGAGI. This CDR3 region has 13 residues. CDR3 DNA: TGTACCAGCAGTACCGACAGGAGGCTGACCCAATACTTC. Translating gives CTSSTDRRLTQYF.

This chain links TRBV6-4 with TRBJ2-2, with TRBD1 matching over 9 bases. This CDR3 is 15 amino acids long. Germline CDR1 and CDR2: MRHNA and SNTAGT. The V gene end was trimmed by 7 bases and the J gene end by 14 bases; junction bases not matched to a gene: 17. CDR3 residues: CASTTGGSRTGYLFF. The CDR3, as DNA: TGTGCCAGCACAACAGGGGGCAGTAGGACCGGGTATCTGTTTTTT.